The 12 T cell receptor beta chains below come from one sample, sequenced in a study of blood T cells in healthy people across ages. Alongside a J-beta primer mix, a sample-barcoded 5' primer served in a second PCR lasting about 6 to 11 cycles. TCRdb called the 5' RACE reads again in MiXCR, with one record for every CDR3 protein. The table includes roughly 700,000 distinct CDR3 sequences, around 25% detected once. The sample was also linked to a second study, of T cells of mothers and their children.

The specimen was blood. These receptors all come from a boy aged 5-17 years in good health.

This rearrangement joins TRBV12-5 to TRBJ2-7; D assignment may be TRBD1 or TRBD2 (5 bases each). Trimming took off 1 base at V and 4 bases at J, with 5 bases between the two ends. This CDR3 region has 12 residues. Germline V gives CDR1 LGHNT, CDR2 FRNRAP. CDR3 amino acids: CASGLGGYEQYF. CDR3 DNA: TGTGCTAGTGGTTTGGGGGGGTACGAGCAGTACTTC. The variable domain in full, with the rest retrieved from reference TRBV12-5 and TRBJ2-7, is DARVTQTPRHKVTEMGQEVTMRCQPILGHNTVFWYRQTMMQGLELLAYFRNRAPLDDSGMPKDRFSAEMPDATLATLKIQPSEPRDSAVYFCASGLGGYEQYFGPGTRLTVT.

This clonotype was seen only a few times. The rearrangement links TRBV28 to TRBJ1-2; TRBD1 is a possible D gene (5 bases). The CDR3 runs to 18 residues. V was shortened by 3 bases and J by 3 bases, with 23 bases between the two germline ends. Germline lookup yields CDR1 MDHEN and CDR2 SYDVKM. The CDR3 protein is CASSFLRAQAETDYGYTF. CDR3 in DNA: TGTGCCAGCAGTTTTCTTCGCGCACAGGCAGAAACAGACTATGGCTACACCTTC.

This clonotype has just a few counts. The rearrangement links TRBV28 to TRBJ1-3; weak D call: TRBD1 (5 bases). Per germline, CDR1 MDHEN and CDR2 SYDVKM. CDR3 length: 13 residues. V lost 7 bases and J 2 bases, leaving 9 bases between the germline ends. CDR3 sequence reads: CASTTAPGNTIYF. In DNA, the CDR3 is TGTGCCAGCACGACAGCGCCTGGAAACACCATATATTTT. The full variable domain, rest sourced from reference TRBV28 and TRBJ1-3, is DVKVTQSSRYLVKRTGEKVFLECVQDMDHENMFWYRQDPGLGLRLIYFSYDVKMKEKGDIPEGYSVSREKKERFSLILESASTNQTSMYLCASTTAPGNTIYFGEGSWLTVV.

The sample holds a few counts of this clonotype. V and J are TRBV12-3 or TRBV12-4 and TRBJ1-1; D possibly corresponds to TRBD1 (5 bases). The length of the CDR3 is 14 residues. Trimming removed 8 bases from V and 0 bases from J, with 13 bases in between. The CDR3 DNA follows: TGTGCCAGCCGACAGCGACAGCTGAACACTGAAGCTTTCTTT. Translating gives CASRQRQLNTEAFF.

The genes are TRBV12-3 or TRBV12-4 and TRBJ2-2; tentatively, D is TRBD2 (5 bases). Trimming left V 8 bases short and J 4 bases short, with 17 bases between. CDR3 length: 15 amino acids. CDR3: CASRPRVGGTGELFF. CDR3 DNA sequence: TGTGCCAGCCGCCCTCGGGTAGGAGGCACCGGGGAGCTGTTTTTT.

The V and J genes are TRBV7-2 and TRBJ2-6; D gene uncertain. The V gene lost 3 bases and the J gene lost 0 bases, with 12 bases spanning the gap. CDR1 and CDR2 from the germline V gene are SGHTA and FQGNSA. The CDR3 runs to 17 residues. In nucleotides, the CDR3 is TGTGCCAGCAGCTTTCAGTCTGGTGGCTCTGGGGCCAACGTCCTGACTTTC. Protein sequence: CASSFQSGGSGANVLTF.

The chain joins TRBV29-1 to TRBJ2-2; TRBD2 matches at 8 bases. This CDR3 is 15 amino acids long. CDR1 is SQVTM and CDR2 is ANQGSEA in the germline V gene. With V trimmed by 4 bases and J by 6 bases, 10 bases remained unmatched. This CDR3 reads CSVGGTSGRAGELFF. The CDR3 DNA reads TGCAGCGTTGGGGGAACTAGCGGCAGGGCCGGGGAGCTGTTTTTT.

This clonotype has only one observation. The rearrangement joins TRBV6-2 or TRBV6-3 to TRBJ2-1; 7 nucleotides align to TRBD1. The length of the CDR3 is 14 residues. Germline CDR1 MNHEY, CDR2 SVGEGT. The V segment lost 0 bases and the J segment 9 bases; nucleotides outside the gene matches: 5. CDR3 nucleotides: TGTGCCAGCAGTTACTCCCGACAGGGCACTGAGCAGTTCTTC. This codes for CASSYSRQGTEQFF.

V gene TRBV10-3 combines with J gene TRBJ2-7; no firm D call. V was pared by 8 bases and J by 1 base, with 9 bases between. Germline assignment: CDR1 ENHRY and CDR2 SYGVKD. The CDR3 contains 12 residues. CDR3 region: CAIGVPSYEQYF. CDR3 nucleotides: TGTGCCATCGGGGTTCCGTCCTACGAGCAGTACTTC.

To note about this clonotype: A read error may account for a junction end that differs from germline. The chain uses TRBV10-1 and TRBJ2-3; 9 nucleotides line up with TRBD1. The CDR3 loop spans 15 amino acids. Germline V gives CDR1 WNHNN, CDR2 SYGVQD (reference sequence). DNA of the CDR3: TGCGCTAGCAGTGACAGGACAGGGGTCACAGATACGCAGTATTTT. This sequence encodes CASSDRTGVTDTQYF.

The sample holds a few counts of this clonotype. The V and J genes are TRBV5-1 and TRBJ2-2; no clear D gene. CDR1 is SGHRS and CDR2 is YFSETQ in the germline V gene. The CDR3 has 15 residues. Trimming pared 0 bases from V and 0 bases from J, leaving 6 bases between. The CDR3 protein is CASSLDTANTGELFF. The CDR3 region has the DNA TGCGCCAGCAGCTTGGACACGGCGAACACCGGGGAGCTGTTTTTT.

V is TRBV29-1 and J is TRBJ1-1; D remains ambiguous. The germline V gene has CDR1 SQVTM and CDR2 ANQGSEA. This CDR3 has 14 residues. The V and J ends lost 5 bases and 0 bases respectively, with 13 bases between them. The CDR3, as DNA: TGCAGCGTTCCCACGGGAATTATGAACACTGAAGCTTTCTTT. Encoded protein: CSVPTGIMNTEAFF.